This TCR beta chain emerged from a study of CD8 T cells in ankylosing spondylitis. This CDR3 contains 14 residues. The ends were cut back, 6 bases at V and 4 bases at J, with 13 bases in the middle. Germline V gives CDR1 SNHLY, CDR2 FYNNEI. In this sample, this clonotype turned up a few times. Quantitative 5'-RACE with molecular barcodes generated TCR beta libraries. In TCRdb, the 5' RACE reads were re-called with MiXCR into one record per CDR3 protein. The repertoire holds 290,000 or so distinct CDR3 sequences, with about 20% as singletons. Source material: blood, either unsorted or a sorted T cell fraction (not recorded which). The sequence came from a female donor with ankylosing spondylitis or in good health (not recorded which). This rearrangement joins TRBV2 to TRBJ2-1, with no clear D. CDR3 loop: CASSSRHVYNEQFF. DNA for the CDR3: TGTGCCAGCAGCTCCAGACATGTGTACAATGAGCAGTTCTTC.